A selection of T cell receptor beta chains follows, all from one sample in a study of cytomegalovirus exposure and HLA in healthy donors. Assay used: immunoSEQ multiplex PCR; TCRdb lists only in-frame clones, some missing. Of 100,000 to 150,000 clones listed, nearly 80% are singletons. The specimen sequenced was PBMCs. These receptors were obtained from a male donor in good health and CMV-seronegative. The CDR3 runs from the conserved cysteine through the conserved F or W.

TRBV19 CASSINAGYGYTF
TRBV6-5 CASSYDGFGTEAFF
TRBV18 CASSPTMSASGGYTDTQYF
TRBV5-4 CASRTANGYTF
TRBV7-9 CASSTSGQGYQPQHF
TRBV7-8 CASSPRTGGTEAFF
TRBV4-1 CASSQEGPLAGNTDTQYF
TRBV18 CASSPGDRLNSPLHF
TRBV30 CAWSAGDYGYTF
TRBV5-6 CASTTWGRTGAGYGYTF
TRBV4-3 CASSQYSNRDRYEKLFF
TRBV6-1 CASSERREYNEQFF
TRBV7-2 CASSQGANEKLFF
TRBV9 CASSVEGRAYEQYF
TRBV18 CASSPGQGENQPQHF
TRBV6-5 CASRSTGSSYEQYF
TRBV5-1 CASSLQRPNEKLFF
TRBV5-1 CASSLSATGNTIYF
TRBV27 CASSGRGELFF
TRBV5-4 CASSLQDRDVNGYTF
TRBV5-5 CASSLEAGEYYGYTF
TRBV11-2 CASSRQENTEAFF
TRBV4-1 CASSRKGVGEKLFF
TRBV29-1 CSVDGLAAHEQYF
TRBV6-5 CASSYSQGAFEQYF
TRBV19 CASSISGYDSPLHF
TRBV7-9 CASSPSPRTGELFF
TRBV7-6 CASSLTDSQPPHQPQHF
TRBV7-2 CASSRTVDRAYEQYF
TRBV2 CASSDWQGGTNEKLFF
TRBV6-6 CASSYSRTEAFF
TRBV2 CASTQDTSYEQYF
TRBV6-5 CASSYYSLTSYEQYF
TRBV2 CASRTNREFGELFF
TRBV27 CASSSDGGFNRYTF
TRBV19 CASSILTSGGADTQYF
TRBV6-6 CASSPGVAAYEQYF
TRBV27 CASSSDREETQYF
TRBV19 CATGLAGGPETQYF
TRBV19 CASSPRLAGGYEQYF